This TCR beta chain was sequenced during a study of shared clonotypes between healthy human individuals. Adults of Caucasian background living in Nashville, Tennessee made up all donors. Tens of millions of PBMCs went into genomic DNA for unsorted samples. Germline V CDR1 and CDR2: WSHSY, SAAADI. This CDR3 contains 16 residues. The V end lost 6 bases, the J end lost 5 bases, and 20 bases lay between the germline ends. Repertoires were generated with immunoSEQ multiplex PCR, while TCRdb's copy carries only in-frame clones and drops some. The sample has more than 450,000 clones, roughly 78% seen once. About this clone itself: The identical CDR3 is also encoded by other nucleotide sequences in the sample.

The clonotype comes from a middle-aged woman in good health. Some clones in this sample may be carry-over from other donors' samples. The rearrangement joins TRBV10-2 to TRBJ2-1; D uncertain. The sequencing input was PBMCs. In DNA form, the CDR3 reads TGCGCCAGCAGGCCCGACTTTACCCCGGCGAACAATGAGCAGTTCTTC. Translation gives CASRPDFTPANNEQFF.